The entry below describes one T cell receptor (beta chain). What it binds is unknown. The data were obtained in a study of cytomegalovirus exposure and HLA in healthy donors. As for the study in general: The same platform as the approximately 670 first-cohort repertoires was used for the 100 to 150 validation repertoires, a later analysis reported. Study results and limitations: Some 150 TCR beta chains were listed as cytomegalovirus-associated. A classifier reportedly called cytomegalovirus status with high sensitivity and specificity.

Only in-frame clones appear in the TCRdb table, and some are missing; sequencing was by immunoSEQ multiplex PCR. The repertoire holds roughly 220,000 clones, with about 89% as singletons. The source material was PBMCs. This receptor was identified in a woman under 30 in good health and CMV-seronegative.

CDR3 sequence reads: CASSQARAVSDTQYF. CDR3 DNA sequence: TGTGCCAGCAGCCAAGCCAGAGCGGTTTCGGATACGCAGTATTTT. The chain joins TRBV14 to TRBJ2-3; D perhaps matches TRBD2 (5 bases). CDR1 SGHDN and CDR2 FVKESK come from the germline V gene. This CDR3 comprises 15 residues. V was shortened by 1 base and J by 6 bases, with 14 bases between the two germline ends.